Listed below are T cell receptor beta chains from one sample, sequenced in a study of control samples from healthy donors and cancer patients. Clones were sequenced by immunoSEQ multiplex PCR, and TCRdb holds only the in-frame ones, with some missing. Here the sample spans 90,000 to 100,000 clones, 79% being singletons. What was sequenced was blood. The receptors derive from a woman under 40 in good health. The CDR3 runs from the conserved cysteine through the conserved F or W. The order of the fields is J gene, D gene, clone size, V gene, CDR3 protein, CDR3 DNA. D genes are given only for firm matches. Clone size is not always given. Where it is, it says once, few, many or a class for expanded clones.

TRBJ2-2	NA	NA	TRBV7-3	CASSSYSGGELFF	TGTGCCAGCAGCTCCTACAGCGGGGGGGAGCTGTTTTTT
TRBJ2-5	NA	NA	TRBV18	CASSSSLQETQYF	TGTGCCAGCTCATCTTCACTCCAAGAGACCCAGTACTTC
TRBJ1-5	TRBD1	NA	TRBV2	CASSPDRVGQPQHF	TGTGCCAGCAGCCCGGACAGGGTTGGACAGCCCCAGCATTTT
TRBJ1-1	TRBD1	NA	TRBV25-1	CASRRTGGMWTEAFF	TGTGCCAGCAGGAGGACAGGGGGCATGTGGACTGAAGCTTTCTTT
TRBJ1-1	TRBD1	NA	TRBV6-6	CASSTTGMNTEAFF	TGTGCCAGCAGTACGACAGGGATGAACACTGAAGCTTTCTTT
TRBJ2-3	NA	NA	TRBV27	CQRVDTQYF	TGTCAAAGAGTGGATACGCAGTATTTT
TRBJ2-5	TRBD2	few	TRBV12-3/TRBV12-4	CASSTSGETQYF	TGTGCCAGCAGTACTAGCGGGGAGACCCAGTACTTC
TRBJ2-3	NA	NA	TRBV27	CASSLGSFTDTQYF	TGTGCCAGCAGTTTAGGGTCCTTCACAGATACGCAGTATTTT
TRBJ1-5	NA	NA	TRBV6-2/TRBV6-3	CASSLSNNQPQHF	TGTGCCAGCAGTTTAAGTAACAATCAGCCCCAGCATTTT
TRBJ1-5	TRBD1	once	TRBV19	CASSVGQGAGQPQHF	TGTGCCAGTAGTGTCGGACAGGGGGCAGGTCAGCCCCAGCATTTT
TRBJ1-1	NA	NA	TRBV7-6	CASSLGEGTEAFF	TGTGCCAGCAGCTTAGGGGAGGGCACTGAAGCTTTCTTT
TRBJ1-5	NA	NA	TRBV6-2/TRBV6-3	CASSPQAQGISNQPQHF	TGTGCCAGCAGTCCCCAGGCCCAGGGGATTAGCAATCAGCCCCAGCATTTT
TRBJ1-5	NA	few	TRBV2	CASSESGEYQPQHF	TGTGCCAGCAGTGAATCTGGAGAGTATCAGCCCCAGCATTTT
TRBJ1-5	NA	few	TRBV27	CASSYVANQPQHF	TGTGCCAGCAGTTATGTTGCAAATCAGCCCCAGCATTTT
TRBJ1-4	NA	NA	TRBV11-2	CASSLETFNEKLFF	TGTGCCAGCAGCTTAGAAACATTTAATGAAAAACTGTTTTTT
TRBJ1-1	NA	NA	TRBV24-1	CATSVGDEAFF	TGTGCCACCAGTGTGGGGGATGAAGCTTTCTTT
TRBJ2-3	NA	NA	TRBV6-2/TRBV6-3	CASSTPPVGDTQYF	TGTGCCAGCAGTACCCCTCCAGTGGGGGATACGCAGTATTTT
TRBJ1-1	NA	NA	TRBV21-1	CASSKVGPGPEAFF	TGTGCCAGCAGCAAAGTTGGTCCCGGGCCTGAAGCTTTCTTT
TRBJ1-1	NA	NA	TRBV7-3	CASSLRGNTEAFF	TGTGCCAGCAGCTTAAGAGGGAACACTGAAGCTTTCTTT
TRBJ1-1	NA	NA	TRBV2	CASRAGRNTEAFF	TGTGCCAGCAGGGCAGGGAGGAACACTGAAGCTTTCTTT
TRBJ1-2	NA	NA	TRBV19	CASSGGRNYGYTF	TGTGCCAGTAGTGGGGGGCGCAACTATGGCTACACCTTC
TRBJ2-7	TRBD2	few	TRBV3-1/TRBV3-2	CASSRSTSGGAMVYEQYF	TGTGCCAGCAGCCGAAGTACTAGCGGGGGGGCCATGGTCTACGAGCAGTACTTC
TRBJ2-3	NA	NA	TRBV24-1	CATSDPMGTDTQYF	TGTGCCACCAGTGATCCGATGGGCACAGATACGCAGTATTTT
TRBJ1-5	NA	NA	TRBV27	CASSPGYRGNQPQHF	TGTGCCAGCAGTCCAGGGTATAGGGGCAATCAGCCCCAGCATTTT
TRBJ2-3	TRBD1	NA	TRBV4-3	CASSQDLGQVGDTQYF	TGCGCCAGCAGCCAAGATCTAGGACAGGTCGGAGATACGCAGTATTTT
TRBJ2-1	NA	NA	TRBV6-6	CASSPGKTHLDNEQFF	TGTGCCAGCAGTCCAGGAAAGACCCATCTGGACAATGAGCAGTTCTTC
TRBJ1-1	TRBD1	NA	TRBV19	CASSPDRGRTEAFF	TGTGCCAGTAGTCCCGACAGGGGGAGGACTGAAGCTTTCTTT
TRBJ2-5	NA	NA	TRBV5-1	CASSLRDSGLGMYQETQYF	TGCGCCAGCAGCCTCCGGGACAGCGGGTTGGGCATGTACCAAGAGACCCAGTACTTC
TRBJ1-2	NA	NA	TRBV28	CASSLEARQNYGYTF	TGTGCCAGCAGTCTGGAGGCCCGACAGAACTATGGCTACACCTTC
TRBJ1-5	NA	many	TRBV5-5	CASSPRGNSNQPQHF	TGTGCCAGCAGCCCCAGGGGAAATAGCAATCAGCCCCAGCATTTT
TRBJ1-4	NA	NA	TRBV5-5	CASSRLGTEKLFF	TGTGCCAGCAGTAGACTGGGGACTGAAAAACTGTTTTTT
TRBJ2-4	NA	NA	TRBV6-5	CASSPRIVAKNIQYF	TGTGCCAGCAGCCCGCGTATTGTAGCCAAAAACATTCAGTACTTC
TRBJ2-2	NA	NA	TRBV27	CASSNREVTGELFF	TGTGCCAGCAGTAACAGGGAGGTCACCGGGGAGCTGTTTTTT
TRBJ2-7	NA	NA	TRBV7-2	CASSLRSYGEQYF	TGTGCCAGCAGCTTGAGGAGTTACGGGGAGCAGTACTTC
TRBJ2-3	NA	once	TRBV7-8	CASSPNPSSLLTDTQYF	TGTGCCAGCAGCCCAAACCCCTCATCTTTACTCACAGATACGCAGTATTTT
TRBJ2-2	TRBD2	NA	TRBV4-2	CASSQESPSGGANTGELFF	TGTGCCAGCAGCCAAGAGTCCCCTAGCGGGGGGGCGAACACCGGGGAGCTGTTTTTT